This TCR beta chain was retrieved from a study of T cells in Graves' hyperthyroidism and ophthalmopathy. V was trimmed by 6 bases and J by 4 bases, leaving 24 bases between them. The CDR3 loop spans 17 amino acids. Turning to this clonotype: What it binds is not known.

With duration under 3 months, ophthalmopathy was active: Clinical Activity Score at least 3, NOSPECS at least 4. On the basis of clinical symptoms, serum thyroxine and TRAb, thyroid ultrasound and orbital computed tomography, diagnoses were made. The TCR beta CDR3 regions underwent amplification using RNA transcripts as the source. Carried out on the TCR CDR3, a first-round RT-PCR used the HTBI primer set. From the multiplex PCR reads, TCRdb called clonotypes with MiXCR, one entry per CDR3 protein. The table has fewer than 750,000 distinct CDR3 sequences, 14% to 15% seen once; the top ten hold 3.5% to 4.5%. Study outcomes and limitations: Most expanded thyroid clonotypes above 0.001 recurred in blood.

The chain uses TRBV12-3 or TRBV12-4 and TRBJ1-2, with D tentatively TRBD1 (6 bases). This clonotype originated in a woman aged 40 to 50 with Graves' ophthalmopathy. The sequenced material came from blood. The CDR3 region is CASRSDRPTGYGYGYTF. In nucleotides, the CDR3 is TGTGCCAGCAGGTCGGACCGACCCACAGGGTACGGCTATGGCTACACCTTC.